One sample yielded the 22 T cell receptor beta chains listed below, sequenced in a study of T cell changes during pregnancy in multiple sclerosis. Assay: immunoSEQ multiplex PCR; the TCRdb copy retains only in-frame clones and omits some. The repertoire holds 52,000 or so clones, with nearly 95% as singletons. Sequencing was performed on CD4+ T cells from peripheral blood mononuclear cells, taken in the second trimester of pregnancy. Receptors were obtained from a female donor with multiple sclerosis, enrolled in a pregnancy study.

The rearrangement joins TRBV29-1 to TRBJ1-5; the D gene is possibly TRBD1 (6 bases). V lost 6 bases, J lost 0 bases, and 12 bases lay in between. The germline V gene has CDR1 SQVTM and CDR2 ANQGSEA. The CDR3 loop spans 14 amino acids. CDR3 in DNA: TGCAGCGTCGGACAGACAGATAGCAATCAGCCCCAGCATTTT. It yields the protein CSVGQTDSNQPQHF.

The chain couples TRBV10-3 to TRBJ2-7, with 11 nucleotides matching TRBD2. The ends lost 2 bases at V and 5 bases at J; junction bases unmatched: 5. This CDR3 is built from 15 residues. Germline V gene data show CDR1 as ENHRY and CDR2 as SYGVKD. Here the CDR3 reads CAISEATLAGDEQYF. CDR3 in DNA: TGTGCCATCAGTGAGGCGACACTAGCGGGGGACGAGCAGTACTTC.

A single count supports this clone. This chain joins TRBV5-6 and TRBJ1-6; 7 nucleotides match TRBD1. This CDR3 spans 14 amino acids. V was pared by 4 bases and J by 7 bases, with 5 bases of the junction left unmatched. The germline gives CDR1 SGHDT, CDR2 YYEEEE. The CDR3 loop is CASSPTGVNSPLHF. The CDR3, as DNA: TGTGCCAGCAGCCCCACAGGGGTCAATTCACCCCTCCACTTT.

CDR3 region: CSVGGRALEQFF. The CDR3 bases are TGCAGCGTTGGAGGGAGGGCCCTTGAGCAGTTCTTC. The J gene is TRBJ2-1, the V gene TRBV29-1; 7 nucleotides line up with TRBD2. Germline CDR1 is SQVTM and CDR2 is ANQGSEA. V was pared by 4 bases and J by 9 bases, with 6 bases of the junction left unmatched. The CDR3 length is 12 residues.

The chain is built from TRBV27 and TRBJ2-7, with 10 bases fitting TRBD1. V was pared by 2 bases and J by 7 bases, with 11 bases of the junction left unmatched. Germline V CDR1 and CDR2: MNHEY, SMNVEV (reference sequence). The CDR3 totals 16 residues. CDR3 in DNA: TGTGCCAGCAGTTTAAAAGGGACAGGGGCTTATCGGGAGCAGTACTTC. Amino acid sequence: CASSLKGTGAYREQYF.

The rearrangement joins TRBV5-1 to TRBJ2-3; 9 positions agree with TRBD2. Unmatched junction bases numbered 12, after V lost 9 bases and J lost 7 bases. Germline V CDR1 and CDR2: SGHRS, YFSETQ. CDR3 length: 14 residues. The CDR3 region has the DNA TGCGCCACCGCGTTGGGCGGGGGGGTTAATACGCAGTATTTT. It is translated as CATALGGGVNTQYF.

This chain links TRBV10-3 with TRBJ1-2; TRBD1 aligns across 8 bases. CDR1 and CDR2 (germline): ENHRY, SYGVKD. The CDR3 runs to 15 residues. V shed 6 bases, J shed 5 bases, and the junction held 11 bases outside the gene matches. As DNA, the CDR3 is TGTGCCATCAGGGCCACCGGGACAGGTCTTTATGGCTACACCTTC. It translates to CAIRATGTGLYGYTF.

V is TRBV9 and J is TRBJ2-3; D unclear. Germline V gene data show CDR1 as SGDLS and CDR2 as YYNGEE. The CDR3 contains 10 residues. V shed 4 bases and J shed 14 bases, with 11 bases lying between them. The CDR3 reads CASSPRGSYF. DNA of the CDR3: TGTGCCAGCAGCCCACGAGGTTCGTATTTT.

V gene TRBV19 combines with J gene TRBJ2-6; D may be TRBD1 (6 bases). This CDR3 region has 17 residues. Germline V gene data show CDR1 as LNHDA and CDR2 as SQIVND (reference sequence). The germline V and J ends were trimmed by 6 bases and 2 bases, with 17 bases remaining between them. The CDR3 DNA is TGTGCCAGTAGGGAGAGTCTGGGGGCCCCTGGGGCCAACGTCCTGACTTTC. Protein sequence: CASRESLGAPGANVLTF.

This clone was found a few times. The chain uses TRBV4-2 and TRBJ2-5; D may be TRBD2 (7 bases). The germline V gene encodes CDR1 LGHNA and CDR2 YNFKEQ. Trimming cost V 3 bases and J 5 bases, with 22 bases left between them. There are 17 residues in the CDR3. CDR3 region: CASSHSAGALGRETQYF. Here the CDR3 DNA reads TGTGCCAGCAGCCACTCGGCGGGGGCCCTGGGCCGGGAGACCCAGTACTTC.

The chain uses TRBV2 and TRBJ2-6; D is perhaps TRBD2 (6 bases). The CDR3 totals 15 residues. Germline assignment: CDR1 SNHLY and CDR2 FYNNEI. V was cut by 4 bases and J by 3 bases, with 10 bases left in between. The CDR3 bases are TGTGCCAGCAGTGTCGGGGGTAGTGGGGCCAACGTCCTGACTTTC. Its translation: CASSVGGSGANVLTF.

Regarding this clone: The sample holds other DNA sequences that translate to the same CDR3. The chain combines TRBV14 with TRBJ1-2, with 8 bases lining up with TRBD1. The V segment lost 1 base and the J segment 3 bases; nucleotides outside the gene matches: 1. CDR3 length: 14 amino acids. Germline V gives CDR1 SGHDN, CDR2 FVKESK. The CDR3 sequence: CASSQAGGYYGYTF. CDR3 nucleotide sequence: TGTGCCAGCAGCCAAGCAGGGGGCTACTATGGCTACACCTTC.

CDR3 residues: CASSAQTGNVNTEAFF. In DNA form, the CDR3 reads TGTGCCAGCAGCGCACAGACAGGGAACGTGAACACTGAAGCTTTCTTT. The rearrangement uses TRBV9 and TRBJ1-1, with 7 bases aligning to TRBD1. The CDR3 spans 16 residues. Germline V gene data show CDR1 as SGDLS and CDR2 as YYNGEE. J gave up 0 bases and V 3 bases, and 8 bases lay outside the gene matches.

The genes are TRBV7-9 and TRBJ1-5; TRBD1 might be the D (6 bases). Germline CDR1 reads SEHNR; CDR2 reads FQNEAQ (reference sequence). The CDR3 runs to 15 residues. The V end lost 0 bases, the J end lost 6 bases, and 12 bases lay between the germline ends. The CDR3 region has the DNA TGTGCCAGCAGCTTAGCGTCGGGGGGCCCTCAGCCCCAGCATTTT. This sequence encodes CASSLASGGPQPQHF.

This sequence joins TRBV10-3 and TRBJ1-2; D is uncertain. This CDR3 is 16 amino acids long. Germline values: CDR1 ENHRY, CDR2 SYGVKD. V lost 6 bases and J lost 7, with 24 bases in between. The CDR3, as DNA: TGTGCCATCAGCGGTGTCGATGGAGGGTTAATAAGTGGCTACACCTTC. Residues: CAISGVDGGLISGYTF.

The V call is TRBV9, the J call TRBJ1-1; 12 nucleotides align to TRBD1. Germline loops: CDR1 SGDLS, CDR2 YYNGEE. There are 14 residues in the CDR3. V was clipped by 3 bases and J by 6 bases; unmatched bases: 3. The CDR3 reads CASSAGTGGPEAFF. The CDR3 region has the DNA TGTGCCAGCAGCGCCGGGACAGGGGGCCCTGAAGCTTTCTTT.

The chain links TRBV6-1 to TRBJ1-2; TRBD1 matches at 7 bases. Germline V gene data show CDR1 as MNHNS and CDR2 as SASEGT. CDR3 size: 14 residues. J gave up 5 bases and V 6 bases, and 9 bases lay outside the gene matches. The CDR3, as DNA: TGTGCCAGCAGGGTACTACAGGGGAGGTATGGCTACACCTTC. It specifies CASRVLQGRYGYTF.

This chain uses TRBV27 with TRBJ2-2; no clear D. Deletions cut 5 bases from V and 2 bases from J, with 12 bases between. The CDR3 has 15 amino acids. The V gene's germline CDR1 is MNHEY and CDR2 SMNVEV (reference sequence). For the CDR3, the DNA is TGTGCCAGCAGTCTACGCCGATTCAACACCGGGGAGCTGTTTTTT. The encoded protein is CASSLRRFNTGELFF.

The CDR3 loop reads CASSSGGVGEQYF. For the CDR3, the DNA is TGTGCCAGCAGTTCGGGGGGGGTGGGCGAGCAGTACTTC. This sequence joins TRBV27 and TRBJ2-7; 8 bases fit TRBD2. The CDR3 runs to 13 residues. V shed 4 bases and J 6 bases; nucleotides not matched to a gene: 5. Per the germline V gene, CDR1 is MNHEY and CDR2 is SMNVEV (reference sequence).

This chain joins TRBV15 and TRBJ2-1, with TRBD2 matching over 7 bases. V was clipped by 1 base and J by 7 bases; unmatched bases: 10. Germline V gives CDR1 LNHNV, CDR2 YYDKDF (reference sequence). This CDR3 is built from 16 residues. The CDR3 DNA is TGTGCCACCAGCAGAGGCGGGAGATATCAGAAGAATGAGCAGTTCTTC. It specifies CATSRGGRYQKNEQFF.

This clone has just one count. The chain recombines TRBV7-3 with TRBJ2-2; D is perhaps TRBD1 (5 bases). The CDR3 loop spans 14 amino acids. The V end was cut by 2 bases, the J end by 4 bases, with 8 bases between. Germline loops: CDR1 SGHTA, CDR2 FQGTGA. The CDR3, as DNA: TGTGCCAGCAGCTTACAGGGTCGCACCGGGGAGCTGTTTTTT. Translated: CASSLQGRTGELFF.

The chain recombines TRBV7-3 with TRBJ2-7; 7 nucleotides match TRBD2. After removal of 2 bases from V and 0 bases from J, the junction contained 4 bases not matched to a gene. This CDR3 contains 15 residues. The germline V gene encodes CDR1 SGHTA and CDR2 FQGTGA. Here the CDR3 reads CASSLLGGTSYEQYF. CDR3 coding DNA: TGTGCCAGCAGCTTATTGGGGGGGACCTCCTACGAGCAGTACTTC.